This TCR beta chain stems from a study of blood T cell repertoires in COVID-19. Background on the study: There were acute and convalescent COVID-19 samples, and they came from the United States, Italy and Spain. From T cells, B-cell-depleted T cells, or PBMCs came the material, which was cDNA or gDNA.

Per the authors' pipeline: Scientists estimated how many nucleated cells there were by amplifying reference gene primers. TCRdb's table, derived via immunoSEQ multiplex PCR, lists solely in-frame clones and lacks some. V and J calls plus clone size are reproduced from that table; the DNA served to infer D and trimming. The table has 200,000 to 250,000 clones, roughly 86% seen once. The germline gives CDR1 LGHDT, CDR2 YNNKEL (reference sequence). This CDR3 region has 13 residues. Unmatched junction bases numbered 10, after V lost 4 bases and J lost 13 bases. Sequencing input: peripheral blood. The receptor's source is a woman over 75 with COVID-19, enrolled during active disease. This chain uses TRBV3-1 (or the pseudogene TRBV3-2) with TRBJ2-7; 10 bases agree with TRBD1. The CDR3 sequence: CASSPRQGASIYF. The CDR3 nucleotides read TGTGCCAGCAGCCCAAGACAGGGGGCCTCAATCTACTTC.